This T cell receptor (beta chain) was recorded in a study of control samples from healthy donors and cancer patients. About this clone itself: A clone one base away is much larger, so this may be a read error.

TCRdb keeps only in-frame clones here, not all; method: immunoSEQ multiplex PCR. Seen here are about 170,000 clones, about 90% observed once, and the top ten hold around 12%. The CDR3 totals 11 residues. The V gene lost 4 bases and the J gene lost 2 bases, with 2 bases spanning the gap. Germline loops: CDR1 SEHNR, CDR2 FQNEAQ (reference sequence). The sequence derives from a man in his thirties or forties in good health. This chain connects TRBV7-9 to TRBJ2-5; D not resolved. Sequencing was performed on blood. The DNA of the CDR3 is TGTGCCAGCAGCTCTCAAGAGACCCAGTACTTC. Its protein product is CASSSQETQYF.